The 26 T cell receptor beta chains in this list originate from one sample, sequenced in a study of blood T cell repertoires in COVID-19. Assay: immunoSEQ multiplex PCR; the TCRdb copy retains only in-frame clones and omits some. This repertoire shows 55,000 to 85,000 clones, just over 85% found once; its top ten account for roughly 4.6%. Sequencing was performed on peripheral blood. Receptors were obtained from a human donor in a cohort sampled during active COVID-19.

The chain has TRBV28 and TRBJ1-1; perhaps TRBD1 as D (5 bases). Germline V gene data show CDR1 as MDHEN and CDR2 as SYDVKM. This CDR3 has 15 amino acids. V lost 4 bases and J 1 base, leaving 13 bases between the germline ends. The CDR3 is CASSYETATNTEAFF. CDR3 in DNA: TGTGCCAGCAGTTACGAGACAGCGACGAACACTGAAGCTTTCTTT. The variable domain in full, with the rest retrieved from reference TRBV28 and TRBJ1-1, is DVKVTQSSRYLVKRTGEKVFLECVQDMDHENMFWYRQDPGLGLRLIYFSYDVKMKEKGDIPEGYSVSREKKERFSLILESASTNQTSMYLCASSYETATNTEAFFGQGTRLTVV.

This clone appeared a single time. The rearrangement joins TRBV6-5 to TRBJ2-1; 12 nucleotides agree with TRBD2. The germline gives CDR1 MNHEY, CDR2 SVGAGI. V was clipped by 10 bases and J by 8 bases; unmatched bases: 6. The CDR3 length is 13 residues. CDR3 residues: CANRLAGVDEQFF. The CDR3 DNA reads TGTGCCAACCGACTAGCGGGAGTGGATGAGCAGTTCTTC.

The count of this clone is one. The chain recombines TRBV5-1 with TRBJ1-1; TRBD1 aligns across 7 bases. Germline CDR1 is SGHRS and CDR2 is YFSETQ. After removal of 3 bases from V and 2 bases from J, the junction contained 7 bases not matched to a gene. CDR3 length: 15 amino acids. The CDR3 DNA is TGCGCCAGCAGCTCCATGACAGGGAAAAACACTGAAGCTTTCTTT. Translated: CASSSMTGKNTEAFF.

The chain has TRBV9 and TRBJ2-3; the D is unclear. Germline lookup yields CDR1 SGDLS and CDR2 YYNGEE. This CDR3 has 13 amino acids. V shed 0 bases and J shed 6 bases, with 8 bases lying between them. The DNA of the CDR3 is TGTGCCAGCAGCGTAGGATACGGGGATACGCAGTATTTT. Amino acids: CASSVGYGDTQYF. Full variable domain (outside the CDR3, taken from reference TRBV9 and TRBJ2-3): DSGVTQTPKHLITATGQRVTLRCSPRSGDLSVYWYQQSLDQGLQFLIQYYNGEERAKGNILERFSAQQFPDLHSELNLSSLELGDSALYFCASSVGYGDTQYFGPGTRLTVL.

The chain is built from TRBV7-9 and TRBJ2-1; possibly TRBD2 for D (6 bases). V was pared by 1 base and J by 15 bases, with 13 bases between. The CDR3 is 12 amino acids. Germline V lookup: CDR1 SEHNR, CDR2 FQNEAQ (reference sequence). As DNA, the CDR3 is TGTGCCAGCAGCTTAGTTGTCGGGGAGGCGTTCTTC. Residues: CASSLVVGEAFF.

In DNA, the CDR3 is TGTGCCAGCAGTGTGGGGGGTGCCAGCTCTGGAAACACCATATATTTT. Translating it yields CASSVGGASSGNTIYF. The chain is built from TRBV2 and TRBJ1-3, with D tentatively TRBD1 (5 bases). Germline V CDR1 and CDR2: SNHLY, FYNNEI. The CDR3 extends over 16 amino acids. With 4 bases removed from V and 0 bases from J, the gap between germline ends came to 13 bases.

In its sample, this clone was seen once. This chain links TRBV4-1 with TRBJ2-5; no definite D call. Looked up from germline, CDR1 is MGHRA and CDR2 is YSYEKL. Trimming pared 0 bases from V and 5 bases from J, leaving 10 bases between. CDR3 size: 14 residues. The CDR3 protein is CASSQEARWETQYF. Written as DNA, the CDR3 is TGCGCCAGCAGCCAAGAGGCCAGGTGGGAGACCCAGTACTTC.

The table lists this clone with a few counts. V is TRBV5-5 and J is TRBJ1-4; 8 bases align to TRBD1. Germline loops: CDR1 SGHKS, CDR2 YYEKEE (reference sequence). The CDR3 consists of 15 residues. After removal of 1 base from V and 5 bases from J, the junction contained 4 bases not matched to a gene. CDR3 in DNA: TGTGCCAGCAGCTTGTTGGGACAGGCAAATGAAAAACTGTTTTTT. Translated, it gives CASSLLGQANEKLFF.

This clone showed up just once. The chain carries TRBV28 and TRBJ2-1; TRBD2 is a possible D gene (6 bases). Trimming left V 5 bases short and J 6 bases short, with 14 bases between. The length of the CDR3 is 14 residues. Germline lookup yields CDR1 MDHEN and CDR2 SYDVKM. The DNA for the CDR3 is TGTGCCAGCAGTACACCGGGACTCTCCAATGAGCAGTTCTTC. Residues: CASSTPGLSNEQFF.

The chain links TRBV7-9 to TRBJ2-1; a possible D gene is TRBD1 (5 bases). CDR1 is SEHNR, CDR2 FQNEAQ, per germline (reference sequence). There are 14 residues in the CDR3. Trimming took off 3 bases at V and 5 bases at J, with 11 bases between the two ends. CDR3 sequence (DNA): TGTGCCAGCAGCTTCCTACAGGACCACAATGAGCAGTTCTTC. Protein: CASSFLQDHNEQFF.

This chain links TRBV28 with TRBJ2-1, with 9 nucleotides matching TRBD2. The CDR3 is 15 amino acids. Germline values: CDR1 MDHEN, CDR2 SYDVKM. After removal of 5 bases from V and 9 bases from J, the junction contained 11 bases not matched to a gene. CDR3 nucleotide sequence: TGTGCCAGCAGTCCAAATAGCGGGGGAGTGGTTGAGCAGTTCTTC. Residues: CASSPNSGGVVEQFF.

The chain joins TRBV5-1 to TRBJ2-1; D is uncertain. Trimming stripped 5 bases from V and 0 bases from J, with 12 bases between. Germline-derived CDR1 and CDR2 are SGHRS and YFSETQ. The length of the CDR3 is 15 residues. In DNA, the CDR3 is TGCGCCAGCAGGTACCTCTTGAGCTCCTACAATGAGCAGTTCTTC. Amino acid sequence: CASRYLLSSYNEQFF.

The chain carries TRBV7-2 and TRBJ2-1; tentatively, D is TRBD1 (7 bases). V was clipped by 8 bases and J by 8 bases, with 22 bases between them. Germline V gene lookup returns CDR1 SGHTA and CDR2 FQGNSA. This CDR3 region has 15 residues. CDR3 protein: CASCQGGAYGHEQFF. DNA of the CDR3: TGTGCCAGCTGCCAGGGGGGTGCTTATGGGCATGAGCAGTTCTTC.

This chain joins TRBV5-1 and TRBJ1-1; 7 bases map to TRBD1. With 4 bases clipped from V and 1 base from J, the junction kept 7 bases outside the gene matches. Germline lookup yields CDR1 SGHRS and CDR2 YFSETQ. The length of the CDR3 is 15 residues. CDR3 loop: CASSQITGENTEAFF. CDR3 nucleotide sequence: TGCGCCAGCAGCCAGATTACAGGGGAGAACACTGAAGCTTTCTTT.

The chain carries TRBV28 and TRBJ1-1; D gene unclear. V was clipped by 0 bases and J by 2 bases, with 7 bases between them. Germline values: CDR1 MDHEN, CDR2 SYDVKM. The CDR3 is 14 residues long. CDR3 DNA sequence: TGTGCCAGCAGTTTATGGAACAGAAACACTGAAGCTTTCTTT. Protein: CASSLWNRNTEAFF.

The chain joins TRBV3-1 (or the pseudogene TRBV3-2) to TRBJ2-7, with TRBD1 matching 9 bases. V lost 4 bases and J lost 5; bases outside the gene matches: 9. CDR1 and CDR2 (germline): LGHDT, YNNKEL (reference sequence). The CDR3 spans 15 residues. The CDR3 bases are TGTGCCAGCAGCCCCCCCGGGACAGGGTACCACGAGCAGTACTTC. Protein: CASSPPGTGYHEQYF.

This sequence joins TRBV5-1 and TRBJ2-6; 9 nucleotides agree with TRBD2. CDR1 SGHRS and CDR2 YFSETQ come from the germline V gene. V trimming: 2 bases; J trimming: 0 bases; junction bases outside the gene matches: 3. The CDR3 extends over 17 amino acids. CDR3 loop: CASSFLAGFSGANVLTF. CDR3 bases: TGCGCCAGCAGCTTCCTAGCGGGGTTCTCTGGGGCCAACGTCCTGACTTTC.

The chain's CDR3 is CASGRGSYEQYF. The CDR3 nucleotides are TGTGCCTCTGGGCGGGGGTCCTACGAGCAGTACTTC. J is TRBJ2-7 and V is TRBV5-5; 7 bases agree with TRBD2. The CDR3 is made up of 12 amino acids. Germline-derived CDR1 and CDR2 are SGHKS and YYEKEE (reference sequence). The junction had 5 bases not matched to a gene; V was cut back by 10 bases and J by 1 base.

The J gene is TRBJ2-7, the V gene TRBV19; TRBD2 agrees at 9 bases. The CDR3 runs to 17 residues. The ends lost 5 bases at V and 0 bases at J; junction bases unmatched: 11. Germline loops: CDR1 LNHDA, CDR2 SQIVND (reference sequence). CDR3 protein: CASSGTLAGPHSYEQYF. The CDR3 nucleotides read TGTGCCAGTAGTGGCACACTAGCGGGCCCCCACTCCTACGAGCAGTACTTC.

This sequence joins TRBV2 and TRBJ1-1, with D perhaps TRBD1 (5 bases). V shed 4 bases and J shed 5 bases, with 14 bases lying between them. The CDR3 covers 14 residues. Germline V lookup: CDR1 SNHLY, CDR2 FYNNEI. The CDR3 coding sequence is TGTGCCAGCAGTGTTCAGGGTACGGAGACTGAAGCTTTCTTT. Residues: CASSVQGTETEAFF.

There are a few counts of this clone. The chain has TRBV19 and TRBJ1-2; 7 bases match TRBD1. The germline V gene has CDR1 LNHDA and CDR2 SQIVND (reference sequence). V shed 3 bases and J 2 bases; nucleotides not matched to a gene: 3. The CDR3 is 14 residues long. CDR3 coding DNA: TGTGCCAGTAGTATCGGGACAGTAAACTATGGCTACACCTTC. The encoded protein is CASSIGTVNYGYTF.

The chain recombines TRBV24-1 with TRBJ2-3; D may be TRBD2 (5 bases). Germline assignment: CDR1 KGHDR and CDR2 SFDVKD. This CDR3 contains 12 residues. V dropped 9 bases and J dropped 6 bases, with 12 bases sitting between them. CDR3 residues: CATGGRGDTQYF. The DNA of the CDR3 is TGTGCCACCGGAGGACGCGGGGATACGCAGTATTTT.

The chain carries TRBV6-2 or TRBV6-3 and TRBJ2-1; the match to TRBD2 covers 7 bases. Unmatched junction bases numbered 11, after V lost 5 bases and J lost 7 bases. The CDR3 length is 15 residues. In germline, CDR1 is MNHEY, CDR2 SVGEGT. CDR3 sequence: CASSPSGVRWNEQFF. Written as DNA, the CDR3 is TGTGCCAGCAGTCCAAGCGGGGTCCGATGGAATGAGCAGTTCTTC.

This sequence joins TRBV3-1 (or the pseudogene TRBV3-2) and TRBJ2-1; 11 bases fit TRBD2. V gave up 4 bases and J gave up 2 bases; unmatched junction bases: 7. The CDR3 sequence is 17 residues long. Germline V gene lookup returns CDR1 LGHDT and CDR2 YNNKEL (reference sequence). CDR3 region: CASSRRPTSGTYNEQFF. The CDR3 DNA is TGTGCCAGCAGCCGCCGGCCGACTAGCGGGACCTACAATGAGCAGTTCTTC.

The CDR3 protein is CASTTPTGGNYGYTF. In nucleotides, the CDR3 is TGTGCCAGCACCACCCCGACAGGGGGAAACTATGGCTACACCTTC. The V call is TRBV6-5, the J call TRBJ1-2; 9 nucleotides match TRBD1. The CDR3 runs to 15 residues. The V and J ends lost 7 bases and 2 bases, in that order; junction bases with no gene match: 8. Germline CDR1 reads MNHEY; CDR2 reads SVGAGI.

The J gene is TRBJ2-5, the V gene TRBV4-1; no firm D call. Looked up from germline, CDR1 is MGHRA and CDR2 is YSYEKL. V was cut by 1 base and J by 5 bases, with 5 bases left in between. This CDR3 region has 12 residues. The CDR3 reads CASSQVAETQYF. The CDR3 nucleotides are TGCGCCAGCAGCCAAGTCGCGGAGACCCAGTACTTC.